Listed here are 13 T cell receptor beta chains from one sample, sequenced in a study of blood T cell repertoires in COVID-19. The method was immunoSEQ multiplex PCR; TCRdb's version includes in-frame clones alone and lacks a portion of them. The table records roughly 240,000 clones, 65% to 90% of them present only once. The sample consisted of peripheral blood. These receptor sequences come from a man aged 50-60 years with COVID-19, enrolled during active disease.

The CDR3 reads CASSLEGYLSYEQYF. The CDR3 DNA follows: TGCGCCAGCAGCTTGGAGGGGTACCTCTCCTACGAGCAGTACTTC. The chain recombines TRBV5-1 with TRBJ2-7, with D possibly TRBD1 on 5 matching bases. The CDR3 loop spans 15 amino acids. Trimming stripped 0 bases from V and 0 bases from J, with 10 bases between. Germline V gene lookup returns CDR1 SGHRS and CDR2 YFSETQ.

The chain is built from TRBV6-5 and TRBJ2-7, with 10 nucleotides matching TRBD1. V was clipped by 8 bases and J by 4 bases; unmatched bases: 5. Germline CDR1 MNHEY, CDR2 SVGAGI. The CDR3 has 13 residues. CDR3 loop: CASSRDRGYEQYF. CDR3 in DNA: TGTGCCAGCTCCCGGGACAGGGGATACGAGCAGTACTTC.

V usage is TRBV14 and J usage is TRBJ1-1; unclear D gene. The ends were cut back, 0 bases at V and 6 bases at J, with 8 bases in the middle. Germline CDR1 and CDR2: SGHDN and FVKESK. The CDR3 contains 13 residues. The CDR3 region is CASSQESVSEAFF. The CDR3 nucleotides are TGTGCCAGCAGCCAAGAGTCGGTCTCTGAAGCTTTCTTT.

Comment on this clone: Other DNA sequences of this sample code for an identical CDR3. The J gene is TRBJ1-1, the V gene TRBV19; 9 bases match TRBD1. After removal of 2 bases from V and 4 bases from J, the junction contained 2 bases not matched to a gene. Per germline, CDR1 LNHDA and CDR2 SQIVND (reference sequence). This CDR3 spans 14 amino acids. As DNA, the CDR3 is TGTGCCAGTAGTATATTGACAGGGGGCACTGAAGCTTTCTTT. Translated: CASSILTGGTEAFF.

The chain employs TRBV30 and TRBJ2-2; 8 bases are shared with TRBD1. V lost 4 bases, J lost 5 bases, and 12 bases stayed unmatched. This CDR3 is 16 amino acids long. CDR1 GTSNPN and CDR2 SVGIG come from the germline V gene (reference sequence). The CDR3 DNA sequence: TGTGCCTGGAAAGGGGGACAGGAGAAAATTACCGGGGAGCTGTTTTTT. It specifies CAWKGGQEKITGELFF.

The rearrangement uses TRBV7-9 and TRBJ2-1; TRBD1 agrees at 9 bases. The CDR3 has 15 amino acids. V lost 5 bases and J lost 9; bases outside the gene matches: 11. Germline assignment: CDR1 SEHNR and CDR2 FQNEAQ (reference sequence). Here the CDR3 reads CASSRPGTGRVEQFF. In DNA, the CDR3 is TGTGCCAGCAGCAGACCCGGGACAGGGAGGGTTGAGCAGTTCTTC.

In DNA form, the CDR3 reads TGTGCCTGGAGTTCAGGGTACAAAAACATTCAGTACTTC. Protein product: CAWSSGYKNIQYF. V and J are TRBV30 and TRBJ2-4; tentative D call: TRBD1 (5 bases). The CDR3 sequence is 13 residues long. Per germline, CDR1 GTSNPN and CDR2 SVGIG (reference sequence). Trimming stripped 2 bases from V and 3 bases from J, with 8 bases between.

The J gene is TRBJ1-4, the V gene TRBV28; TRBD1 matches at 12 bases. Germline V gene sequence: CDR1 MDHEN, CDR2 SYDVKM. After removal of 4 bases from V and 0 bases from J, the junction contained 15 bases not matched to a gene. The CDR3 is made up of 21 amino acids. CDR3 sequence (DNA): TGTGCCAGCAGTTCCAGAAAGGGACAGGGGGCGATTGGTGCAACTAATGAAAAACTGTTTTTT. This sequence encodes CASSSRKGQGAIGATNEKLFF.

The chain combines TRBV28 with TRBJ1-3; 8 bases line up with TRBD1. The CDR3 covers 16 residues. Germline assignment: CDR1 MDHEN and CDR2 SYDVKM. Unmatched junction bases numbered 7, after V lost 0 bases and J lost 6 bases. DNA of the CDR3: TGTGCCAGCAGTTTATGGGCCGGGACAGGCGCAAACACCATATATTTT. As protein: CASSLWAGTGANTIYF.

The count of this clone is one. CDR3 sequence reads: CASSFSRGQGASANYGYTF. In nucleotides, the CDR3 is TGTGCCAGCAGCTTTTCTCGGGGACAGGGGGCCTCAGCTAACTATGGCTACACCTTC. The chain couples TRBV7-9 to TRBJ1-2; the match to TRBD1 covers 12 bases. V lost 3 bases to trimming and J lost 0 bases; unmatched junction nucleotides: 11. The CDR3 has 19 residues. In germline, CDR1 is SEHNR, CDR2 FQNEAQ (reference sequence).

The chain is built from TRBV5-1 and TRBJ2-1; 7 nucleotides line up with TRBD1. V lost 0 bases and J lost 1; bases outside the gene matches: 1. Germline CDR1 and CDR2: SGHRS and YFSETQ. The CDR3 consists of 15 residues. CDR3 coding DNA: TGCGCCAGCAGCTTGGGGACAGGATCCTACAATGAGCAGTTCTTC. Amino acid sequence: CASSLGTGSYNEQFF.

The genes are TRBV6-1 and TRBJ2-5, with D maybe TRBD2 (5 bases). Trimming left V 1 base short and J 4 bases short, with 13 bases between. Germline-derived CDR1 and CDR2 are MNHNS and SASEGT. The CDR3 extends over 15 amino acids. The CDR3 region has the DNA TGTGCCAGCAGTGAAGGTAACTTAGCGAGAGAGACCCAGTACTTC. It encodes CASSEGNLARETQYF.

The rearrangement joins TRBV6-2 or TRBV6-3 to TRBJ2-5; the D is unclear. The CDR3 has 16 residues. Trimming stripped 0 bases from V and 1 base from J, with 12 bases between. Germline CDR1 reads MNHEY; CDR2 reads SVGEGT. The CDR3 nucleotides are TGTGCCAGCAGTTACTCGATTCACAGCCTCCAAGAGACCCAGTACTTC. Translating it yields CASSYSIHSLQETQYF.